One sample yielded the 9 T cell receptor beta chains listed below, sequenced in a study of CD8+ T cells in alopecia areata (dated by TCRdb to the late 2010s). The time point label, read with the paper, signifies: about 4 weeks on oral tofacitinib. This sample's treatment or condition label indicates: oral pan-JAK inhibitor, 5-10 mg twice daily. Libraries were made using the immunoSEQ multiplex PCR assay. RNA was extracted from all samples and reverse transcribed into cDNA, which served as template for TCR sequencing. TCRdb stores this immuneACCESS table with in-frame sequences only. Part of the clones is absent; in the studies checked, under half of the shortfall reflects unresolved V genes, and no reason is known for the rest. This sample lists 90,000 to 150,000 clones; around 53% were detected once. The ten largest clonotypes hold approximately 0.5% of the sample. Sequences were derived from CD4+ T cells sorted from blood, sampled at week 4, from a patient treated with tofacitinib. These receptors originate from a human donor with alopecia areata.

The genes are TRBV10-3 and TRBJ1-1, with D possibly being TRBD1 (5 bases). This CDR3 contains 14 residues. CDR1 is ENHRY, CDR2 SYGVKD, per germline. Trimming left V 5 bases short and J 1 base short, with 11 bases between. CDR3 residues: CAISPGRENTEAFF. Here the CDR3 DNA reads TGTGCCATCAGTCCGGGACGGGAGAACACTGAAGCTTTCTTT.

V usage is TRBV6-1 and J usage is TRBJ1-6; D is unresolved. Germline V gene lookup returns CDR1 MNHNS and CDR2 SASEGT. The CDR3 is 18 amino acids. V was pared by 3 bases and J by 0 bases, with 15 bases between. The CDR3 DNA reads as TGTGCCAGCAGTGAGTTCCGGACGTTGAGCTCCTATAATTCACCCCTCCACTTT. This sequence encodes CASSEFRTLSSYNSPLHF.

This clone showed up just a few times. The V and J genes are TRBV29-1 and TRBJ2-5; 9 bases align to TRBD1. J lost 7 bases, V lost 3 bases, and 9 bases had no gene match. The CDR3 extends over 14 amino acids. Germline CDR1 and CDR2: SQVTM and ANQGSEA. Written as DNA, the CDR3 is TGCAGCGTTGACTCGACAGGGGGATACGGGACCCAGTACTTC. Residues: CSVDSTGGYGTQYF.

V usage is TRBV29-1 and J usage is TRBJ2-3; 8 nucleotides agree with TRBD1. This CDR3 spans 15 amino acids. Germline CDR1 is SQVTM and CDR2 is ANQGSEA. Trimming at V came to 5 bases and at J to 3 bases, leaving 10 bases not matched to a gene. The CDR3 bases are TGCAGCGTTCCCGACAGGGGCGTTCGGACAGATACGCAGTATTTT. Encoded protein: CSVPDRGVRTDTQYF.

The chain recombines TRBV7-9 with TRBJ2-5; a possible D gene is TRBD1 (5 bases). The length of the CDR3 is 16 residues. V was pared by 1 base and J by 3 bases, with 15 bases between. The germline gives CDR1 SEHNR, CDR2 FQNEAQ (reference sequence). The DNA of the CDR3 is TGTGCCAGCAGCTTAGAATCCGTTAGGGGCGAAGAGACCCAGTACTTC. It encodes CASSLESVRGEETQYF.

This clone occurred once. The chain joins TRBV6-1 to TRBJ1-5; 7 bases match TRBD1. Per germline, CDR1 MNHNS and CDR2 SASEGT. The CDR3 covers 17 residues. The V gene end was trimmed by 0 bases and the J gene end by 4 bases; junction bases not matched to a gene: 9. The CDR3 protein is CASSEARRRTGNQPQHF. CDR3 nucleotides: TGTGCCAGCAGTGAAGCCAGGCGCCGGACAGGTAATCAGCCCCAGCATTTT.

The J gene is TRBJ1-1, the V gene TRBV29-1; a weak D match, TRBD1 (6 bases). V was trimmed by 3 bases and J by 9 bases, leaving 17 bases between them. Germline lookup yields CDR1 SQVTM and CDR2 ANQGSEA. This CDR3 comprises 13 residues. CDR3 in DNA: TGCAGCGTTGATCCCATGGGGGCCTTAAAAGCTTTCTTT. It translates to CSVDPMGALKAFF. Combining the CDR3 with reference TRBV29-1 and TRBJ1-1 gives the whole variable domain SAVISQKPSRDICQRGTSLTIQCQVDSQVTMMFWYRQQPGQSLTLIATANQGSEATYESGFVIDKFPISRPNLTFSTLTVSNMSPEDSSIYLCSVDPMGALKAFFGQGTRLTVV.

This clone was counted between two and nine times. The chain recombines TRBV18 with TRBJ2-4; D uncertain. V lost 3 bases, J lost 0 bases, and 9 bases lay in between. Germline V gives CDR1 KGHSH, CDR2 LQKENI. The CDR3 has 15 amino acids. The CDR3 region is CASSPSGIAKNIQYF. DNA for the CDR3: TGTGCCAGCTCACCTTCAGGAATAGCCAAAAACATTCAGTACTTC. The whole variable domain, remainder taken from reference TRBV18 and TRBJ2-4, is NAGVMQNPRHLVRRRGQEARLRCSPMKGHSHVYWYRQLPEEGLKFMVYLQKENIIDESGMPKERFSAEFPKEGPSILRIQQVVRGDSAAYFCASSPSGIAKNIQYFGAGTRLSVL.

This clone came up a few times. V gene TRBV7-9 combines with J gene TRBJ2-1, with D possibly TRBD1 on 6 matching bases. The CDR3 spans 17 residues. V was clipped by 5 bases and J by 4 bases, with 21 bases between them. Germline V lookup: CDR1 SEHNR, CDR2 FQNEAQ (reference sequence). The CDR3 region has the DNA TGTGCCAGCAGCCCACGCCAGGGGTCCTCTTATTACAATGAGCAGTTCTTC. This encodes CASSPRQGSSYYNEQFF.